A selection of T cell receptor beta chains follows, all from one sample in a study of blood T cell repertoires in COVID-19. Method: immunoSEQ multiplex PCR; TCRdb's copy keeps in-frame clones and lacks some. The sample records 350,000 or so clones, approximately 86% being singletons. Sequences were obtained from PBMCs or T cells enriched from blood (not recorded which). Source of these receptors: a woman aged 40 to 50 with acute COVID-19. CDR3s include the opening cysteine and the closing phenylalanine or tryptophan. A D gene is named only where the DNA matches it firmly. Not every row has a clone size; where given, it reads once, few, many or a size class.

len | abundance | j_gene | v_gene | d_gene | CDR3nt | CDR3aa
13 | NA | TRBJ2-3 | TRBV7-9 | TRBD2 | TGTGCCAGCAGCCACCCGGGGGGATCCTCTCTGTATTTT | CASSHPGGSSLYF
15 | NA | TRBJ2-2 | TRBV6-5 | NA | TGTGCCAGCAGTTCATACCGCCCGGGGACCGGGGAGCTGTTTTTT | CASSSYRPGTGELFF
12 | NA | TRBJ1-2 | TRBV7-6 | NA | TGTGCCAGCAGCTTAGACCCGGGGGGCTACACCTTC | CASSLDPGGYTF
13 | NA | TRBJ2-7 | TRBV24-1 | NA | TGTGCCACCAGTGATGTACAGGCTTACGAGCAGTACTTC | CATSDVQAYEQYF
15 | NA | TRBJ1-1 | TRBV27 | NA | TGTGCCAGCAGTTTGTTTGCAGGGAGGGGGACTGAAGCTTTCTTT | CASSLFAGRGTEAFF
15 | NA | TRBJ2-7 | TRBV5-1 | TRBD2 | TGCGCCAGCAGCTCCGGGACTAGCGGGAAAGTGGAGCAGTACTTC | CASSSGTSGKVEQYF
17 | NA | TRBJ1-2 | TRBV27 | TRBD1 | TGTGCCAGCAGTTCCCGGGACAGGGGGTCGGACAACTATGGCTACACCTTC | CASSSRDRGSDNYGYTF
19 | NA | TRBJ1-5 | TRBV24-1 | TRBD1 | TGTGCCACCAGTGACCCCAGGGGGACAGGGGGTTCGGGCAATCAGCCCCAGCATTTT | CATSDPRGTGGSGNQPQHF
12 | NA | TRBJ2-5 | TRBV12-3/TRBV12-4 | TRBD2 | TGTGCCAGCAGCCAGGAGCGGGGGGCGGTTGACTTC | CASSQERGAVDF
15 | NA | TRBJ1-6 | TRBV7-9 | TRBD1 | TGTGCCAGCAGCCGGGGACAGGCACGAAATTCACCCCTCCACTTT | CASSRGQARNSPLHF
17 | NA | TRBJ1-1 | TRBV5-1 | NA | TGCGCCAGCAGCTTGGGGCCCCGACAGGCCCCAGTCACTGAAGCTTTCTTT | CASSLGPRQAPVTEAFF
15 | once | TRBJ2-3 | TRBV19 | NA | TGTGCCAGTAGTATTCGGGACTCCCACACAGATACGCAGTATTTT | CASSIRDSHTDTQYF
15 | many | TRBJ2-5 | TRBV5-6 | TRBD1 | TGTGCCAGCAGCACCGGGACAGGGGGCGTAGAGACCCAGTACTTC | CASSTGTGGVETQYF
16 | NA | TRBJ2-2 | TRBV27 | TRBD2 | TGTGCCAGCAGTTTATTGGCTAGCGGGACTGGTGGGGAGCTGTTTTTT | CASSLLASGTGGELFF
14 | NA | TRBJ2-7 | TRBV4-3 | NA | TGCGCCAGCAGCCAAGACAGGGGAGTCTACGAGCAGTACTTC | CASSQDRGVYEQYF
16 | NA | TRBJ2-3 | TRBV19 | NA | TGTGCCAGTAGTTCCCACCGGGACACCTTCACAGATACGCAGTATTTT | CASSSHRDTFTDTQYF
15 | NA | TRBJ1-5 | TRBV5-6 | TRBD1 | TGTGCCAGCAGCCTGGGAGGGGGCGCGGTTCAGCCCCAGCATTTT | CASSLGGGAVQPQHF
15 | NA | TRBJ1-5 | TRBV18 | NA | TGTGCCAGCTCACGGACAGATAATAGCAATCAGCCCCAGCATTTT | CASSRTDNSNQPQHF
14 | NA | TRBJ2-7 | TRBV4-2 | NA | TGTGCCAGCAGCCAAGAGGGTCACAGGTACGAGCAGTACTTC | CASSQEGHRYEQYF
12 | NA | TRBJ1-1 | TRBV10-3 | TRBD1 | TGTGCCATCAACACAGGGGGGGGCTCAGCTTTCTTT | CAINTGGGSAFF
15 | NA | TRBJ1-4 | TRBV28 | NA | TGTGCCAGCAGTCCTCACGCGAAAGGAGGTGAAAAACTGTTTTTT | CASSPHAKGGEKLFF
13 | NA | TRBJ2-1 | TRBV6-5 | NA | TGTGCCAGCTATGGGGGGACAGTCAATGAGCAGTTCTTC | CASYGGTVNEQFF
12 | NA | TRBJ1-2 | TRBV28 | NA | TGTGCCAGCAGTTCGGGGGTTGGGGGCTACACCTTC | CASSSGVGGYTF
16 | NA | TRBJ2-7 | TRBV10-3 | TRBD2 | TGTGCCATCAGTCTACTGGGGGGGACTAGCGGGAACGAGCAGTACTTC | CAISLLGGTSGNEQYF
15 | NA | TRBJ2-3 | TRBV5-1 | NA | TGCGCCAGCAGCTTGTCTGCAGGGGACGCAGATACGCAGTATTTT | CASSLSAGDADTQYF
15 | once | TRBJ1-4 | TRBV6-2/TRBV6-3 | NA | TGTGCCAGCAGTTACGGAGCCGGGAGAGATGAAAAACTGTTTTTT | CASSYGAGRDEKLFF
15 | NA | TRBJ1-1 | TRBV7-2 | TRBD1 | TGTGCCAGCAGCTCGCAGGGGACAGGGGGCACTGAAGCTTTCTTT | CASSSQGTGGTEAFF
12 | NA | TRBJ1-3 | TRBV12-3/TRBV12-4 | NA | TGTGCCAGCAGGACTAATGGAAACACCATATATTTT | CASRTNGNTIYF